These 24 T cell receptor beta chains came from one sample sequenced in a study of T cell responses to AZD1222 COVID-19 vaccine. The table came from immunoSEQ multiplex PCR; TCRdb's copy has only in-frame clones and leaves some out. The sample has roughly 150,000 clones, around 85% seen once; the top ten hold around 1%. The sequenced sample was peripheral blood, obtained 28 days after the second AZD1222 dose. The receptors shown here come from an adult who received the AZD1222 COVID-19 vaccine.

In DNA, the CDR3 is TGTGCCAGCAGCTCTAGCGGGACCCAAGAGACCCAGTACTTC. Its translation: CASSSSGTQETQYF. The chain employs TRBV7-6 and TRBJ2-5; 9 bases map to TRBD2. Germline V gives CDR1 SGHVS, CDR2 FNYEAQ. The length of the CDR3 is 14 residues. With 4 bases clipped from V and 1 base from J, the junction kept 1 base outside the gene matches.

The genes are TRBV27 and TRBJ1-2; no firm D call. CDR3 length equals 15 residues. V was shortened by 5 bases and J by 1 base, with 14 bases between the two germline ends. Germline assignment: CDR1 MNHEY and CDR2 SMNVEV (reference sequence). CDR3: CASSPALRINYGYTF. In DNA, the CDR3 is TGTGCCAGCAGTCCAGCGCTGAGGATTAACTATGGCTACACCTTC.

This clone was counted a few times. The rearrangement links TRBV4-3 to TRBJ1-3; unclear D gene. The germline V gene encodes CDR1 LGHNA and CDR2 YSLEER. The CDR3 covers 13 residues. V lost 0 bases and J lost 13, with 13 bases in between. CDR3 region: CASSQDESRRIYF. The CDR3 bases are TGCGCCAGCAGCCAAGATGAAAGCAGGAGGATATATTTT.

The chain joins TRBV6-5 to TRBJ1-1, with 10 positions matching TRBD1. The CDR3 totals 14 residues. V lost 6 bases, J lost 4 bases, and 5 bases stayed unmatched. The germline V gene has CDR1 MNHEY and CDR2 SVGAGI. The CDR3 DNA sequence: TGTGCCAGCAGGAGACAGGGGGCAGGCACTGAAGCTTTCTTT. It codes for CASRRQGAGTEAFF.

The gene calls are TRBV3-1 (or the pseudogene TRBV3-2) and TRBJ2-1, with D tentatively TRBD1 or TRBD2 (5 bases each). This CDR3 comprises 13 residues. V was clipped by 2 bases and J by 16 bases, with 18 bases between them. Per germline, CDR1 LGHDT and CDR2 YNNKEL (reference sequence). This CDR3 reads CASSQTTRESLFF. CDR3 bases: TGTGCCAGCAGCCAAACAACCAGGGAGAGTCTTTTCTTC.

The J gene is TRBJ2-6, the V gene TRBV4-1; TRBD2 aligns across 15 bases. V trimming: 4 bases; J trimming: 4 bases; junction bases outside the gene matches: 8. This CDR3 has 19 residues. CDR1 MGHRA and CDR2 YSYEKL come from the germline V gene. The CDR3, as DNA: TGCGCCAGCAGCCCTCCTGGACTAGCGGGGGGGCGAGGGGCCAACGTCCTGACTTTC. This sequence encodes CASSPPGLAGGRGANVLTF.

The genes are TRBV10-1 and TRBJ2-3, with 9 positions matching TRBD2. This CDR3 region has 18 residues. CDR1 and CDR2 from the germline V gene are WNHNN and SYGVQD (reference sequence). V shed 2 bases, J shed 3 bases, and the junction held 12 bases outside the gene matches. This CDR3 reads CASSEIIGVAGVTDTQYF. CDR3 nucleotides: TGCGCCAGCAGTGAGATAATCGGGGTAGCGGGGGTAACAGATACGCAGTATTTT.

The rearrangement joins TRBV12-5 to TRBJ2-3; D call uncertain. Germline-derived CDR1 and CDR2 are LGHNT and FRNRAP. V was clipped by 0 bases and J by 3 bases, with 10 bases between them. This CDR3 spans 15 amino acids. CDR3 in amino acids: CASGLVLLPTDTQYF. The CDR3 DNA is TGTGCTAGTGGTTTGGTACTCCTCCCTACAGATACGCAGTATTTT.

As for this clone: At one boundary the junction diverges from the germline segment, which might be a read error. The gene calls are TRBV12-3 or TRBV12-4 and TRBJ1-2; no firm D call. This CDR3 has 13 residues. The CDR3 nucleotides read TGTGCCAGCAGTTTTGTCTTTAACAATGGCTACACCTTC. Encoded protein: CASSFVFNNGYTF.

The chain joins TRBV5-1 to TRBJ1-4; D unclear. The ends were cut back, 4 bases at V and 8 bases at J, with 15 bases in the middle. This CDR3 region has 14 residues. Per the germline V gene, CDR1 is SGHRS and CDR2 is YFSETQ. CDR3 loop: CASSPIGSWEKLFF. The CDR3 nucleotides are TGCGCCAGCAGCCCGATCGGGAGTTGGGAAAAACTGTTTTTT.

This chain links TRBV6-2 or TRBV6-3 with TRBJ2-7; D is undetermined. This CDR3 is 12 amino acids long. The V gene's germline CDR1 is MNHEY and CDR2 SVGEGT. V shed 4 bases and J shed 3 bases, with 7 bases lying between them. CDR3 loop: CASSSQSYEQYF. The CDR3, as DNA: TGTGCCAGCAGTTCCCAGAGCTACGAGCAGTACTTC.

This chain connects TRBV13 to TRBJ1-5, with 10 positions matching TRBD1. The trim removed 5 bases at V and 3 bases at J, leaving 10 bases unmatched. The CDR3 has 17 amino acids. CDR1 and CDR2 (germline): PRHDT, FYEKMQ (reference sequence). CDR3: CASSRTRTGGPNQPQHF. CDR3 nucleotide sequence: TGTGCCAGCAGCCGAACTCGGACAGGGGGACCCAATCAGCCCCAGCATTTT.

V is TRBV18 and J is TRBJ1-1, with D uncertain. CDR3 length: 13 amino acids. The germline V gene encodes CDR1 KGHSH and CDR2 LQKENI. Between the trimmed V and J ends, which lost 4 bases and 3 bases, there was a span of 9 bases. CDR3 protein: CASSLTKDTEAFF. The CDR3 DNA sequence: TGTGCCAGCTCACTCACTAAAGACACTGAAGCTTTCTTT.

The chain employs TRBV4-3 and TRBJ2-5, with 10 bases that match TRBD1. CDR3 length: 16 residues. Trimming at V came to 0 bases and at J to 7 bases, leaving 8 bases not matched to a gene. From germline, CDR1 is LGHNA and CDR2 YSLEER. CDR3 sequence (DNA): TGCGCCAGCAGCCAAGAAAGGACAGGGGGATTTGGGACCCAGTACTTC. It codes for CASSQERTGGFGTQYF.

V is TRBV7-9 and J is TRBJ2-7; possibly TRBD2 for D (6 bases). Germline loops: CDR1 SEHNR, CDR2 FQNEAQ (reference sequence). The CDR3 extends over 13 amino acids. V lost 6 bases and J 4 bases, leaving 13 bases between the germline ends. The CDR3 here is CASSPSGEYEQYF. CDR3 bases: TGTGCCAGCAGTCCCTCGGGAGAATACGAGCAGTACTTC.

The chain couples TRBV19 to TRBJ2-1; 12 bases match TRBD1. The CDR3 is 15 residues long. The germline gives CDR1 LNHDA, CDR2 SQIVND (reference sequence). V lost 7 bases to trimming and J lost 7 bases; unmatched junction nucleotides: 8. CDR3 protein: CASTPGQGAQNEQFF. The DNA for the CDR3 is TGTGCCAGTACCCCGGGACAGGGGGCGCAGAATGAGCAGTTCTTC.

The CDR3 loop reads CASSQGRVRKPLGKKLFF. Here the CDR3 DNA reads TGTGCCAGCAGCCAAGGGCGGGTACGAAAACCCCTCGGGAAAAAACTGTTTTTT. The genes are TRBV3-1 (or the pseudogene TRBV3-2) and TRBJ1-4; D unresolved. Germline V CDR1 and CDR2: LGHDT, YNNKEL (reference sequence). The CDR3 totals 18 residues. The V end was cut by 1 base, the J end by 9 bases, with 24 bases between.

CDR3 nucleotide sequence: TGTGCCAGCTCACCACCGAATCGGGGGGCCTATGGCTACACCTTC. Its translation is CASSPPNRGAYGYTF. V usage is TRBV18 and J usage is TRBJ1-2; D perhaps matches TRBD1 (6 bases). Germline V CDR1 and CDR2: KGHSH, LQKENI. The germline V and J ends were trimmed by 0 bases and 4 bases, with 12 bases remaining between them. The length of the CDR3 is 15 residues.

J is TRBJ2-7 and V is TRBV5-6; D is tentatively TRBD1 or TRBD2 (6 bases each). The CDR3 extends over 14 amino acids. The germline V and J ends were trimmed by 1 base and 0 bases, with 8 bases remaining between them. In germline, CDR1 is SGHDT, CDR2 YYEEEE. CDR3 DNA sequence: TGTGCCAGCAGCTTGAGGGGGGCCTCCTACGAGCAGTACTTC. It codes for CASSLRGASYEQYF.

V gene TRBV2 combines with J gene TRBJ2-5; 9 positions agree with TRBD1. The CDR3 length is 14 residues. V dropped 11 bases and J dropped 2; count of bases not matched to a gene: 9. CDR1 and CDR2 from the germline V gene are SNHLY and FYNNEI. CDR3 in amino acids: CAGHRDRVQETQYF. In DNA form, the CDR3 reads TGTGCCGGTCACCGGGACAGGGTTCAAGAGACCCAGTACTTC.

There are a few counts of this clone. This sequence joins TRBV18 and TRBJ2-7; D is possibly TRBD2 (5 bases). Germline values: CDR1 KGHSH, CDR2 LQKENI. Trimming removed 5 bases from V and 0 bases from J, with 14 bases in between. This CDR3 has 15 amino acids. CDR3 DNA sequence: TGTGCCAGCTCAGACGTTCGGGATCCCTCCTACGAGCAGTACTTC. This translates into CASSDVRDPSYEQYF. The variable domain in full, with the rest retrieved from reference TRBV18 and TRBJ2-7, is NAGVMQNPRHLVRRRGQEARLRCSPMKGHSHVYWYRQLPEEGLKFMVYLQKENIIDESGMPKERFSAEFPKEGPSILRIQQVVRGDSAAYFCASSDVRDPSYEQYFGPGTRLTVT.

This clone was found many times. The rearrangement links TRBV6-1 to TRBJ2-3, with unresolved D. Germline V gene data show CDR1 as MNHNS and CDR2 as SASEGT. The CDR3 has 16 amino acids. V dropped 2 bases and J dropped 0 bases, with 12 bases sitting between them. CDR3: CASSERPYTSTDTQYF. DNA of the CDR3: TGTGCCAGCAGTGAAAGACCCTATACTAGCACAGATACGCAGTATTTT.

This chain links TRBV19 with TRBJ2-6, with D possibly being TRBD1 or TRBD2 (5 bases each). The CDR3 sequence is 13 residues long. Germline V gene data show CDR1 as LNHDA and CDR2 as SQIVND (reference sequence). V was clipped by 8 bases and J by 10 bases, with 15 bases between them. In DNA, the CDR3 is TGTGCCAGTCAGCCGCAGGGACCAAACGTCCTGACTTTC. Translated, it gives CASQPQGPNVLTF.

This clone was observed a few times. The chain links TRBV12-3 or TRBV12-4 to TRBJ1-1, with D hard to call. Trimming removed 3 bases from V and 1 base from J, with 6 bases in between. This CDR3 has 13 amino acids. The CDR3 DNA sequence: TGTGCCAGCAGTTTGTTCGCGAACACTGAAGCTTTCTTT. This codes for CASSLFANTEAFF.